This is a list of T cell receptor beta chains from one sample in a study of CD8+ T cells in alopecia areata. Only in-frame clones appear in the TCRdb table, and some are missing; sequencing was by immunoSEQ multiplex PCR. The profile shows approximately 180,000 clones, 50% to 75% of them singletons. The starting material was CD4+ T cells sorted from blood, obtained at week 56, from a patient treated with tofacitinib. Every receptor here comes from a human donor with alopecia areata. CDR3s leave out the opening cysteine and the closing phenylalanine or tryptophan.

V gene | CDR3 protein
TRBV19 | ASSISGGGEETQY
TRBV30 | AWSLGTGVGSPLH
TRBV30 | AWSVGQGNTEAF
TRBV9 | ASSDGLPGSYNEQF
TRBV6-5 | ASSYSTGTGANVLT
TRBV28 | ASRKGTSGSYNEQF
TRBV15 | ATSREAARMELF
TRBV19 | ASSRLDGANEKLF
TRBV5-1 | ASSLGPSFQETQY
TRBV4-1 | ASSQEAPGVRGGYT
TRBV9 | ASSVEGRGREKLF
TRBV30 | AWSVMENTEAF
TRBV5-1 | ASSLTSGGQETQY
TRBV11-1 | ASSPQRDQPQH
TRBV25-1 | ASSEPGYNTGELF
TRBV2 | ASSRASQF
TRBV7-9 | ASSSTGRMNTEAF
TRBV9 | ASSVSGTTDTQY
TRBV9 | ASSVVASGGASYNEQF
TRBV20-1 | SASGTRTQY
TRBV30 | AWDLGTASLTLH
TRBV9 | ASSGENTEAF
TRBV27 | ASSFRGQGGTYEQY
TRBV4-1 | ASSQGQGTAKNIQY
TRBV11-2 | ASSSSDRDPRYT
TRBV15 | ATSRDLVNQPQH
TRBV2 | ASRNKNIQY
TRBV4-2 | ASSQDSSGNTIY
TRBV9 | ASSLQGYTEAF
TRBV30 | AWSLGVRAF
TRBV10-3 | AIMSGGDNNYEQY
TRBV19 | ASSKEGRGHNEQF
TRBV29-1 | SVGQDALSQH
TRBV2 | ASRPTGGGGYT
TRBV23-1 | ASSQSDGNYGYT
TRBV10-3 | AIRGQGGTQY
TRBV23-1 | ASSQPKTGTETQY
TRBV11-3 | ASSSARRDIQY
TRBV4-2 | ASSQESNRGVSNYGYT
TRBV4-1 | ASSQGPRDQPQH
TRBV6-5 | ASRTEYEQY